This T cell receptor beta chain is from a study of shared clonotypes between healthy human individuals. The assay was immunoSEQ multiplex PCR, and TCRdb's table has in-frame clones only and misses some. The sample gives about 710,000 clones, around 77% of which show up once; about 1.7% is in the top ten. CD45RA-negative memory and CD45RA+ naive subsets were split from the CD4+ cells. Note on this clone: Its antigen is currently unknown.

Study-level findings and limits: Naive subsets tended to show greater estimated richness than memory subsets.

The source of this sequence is a woman aged 25 to 39 in good health. The sequenced sample consisted of memory CD4+ T cells sorted from blood. Noted subset: CD45RA-negative fraction.

The CDR3 region has the DNA TGTGCCAGCAGTGGGGGGACAGTAACTTACGAGCAGTACTTC. It specifies CASSGGTVTYEQYF. The chain links TRBV28 to TRBJ2-7, with a possible D match to TRBD1 (7 bases). The ends were cut back, 5 bases at V and 4 bases at J, with 15 bases in the middle. In germline, CDR1 is MDHEN, CDR2 SYDVKM. CDR3 length: 14 residues.